Below, 20 T cell receptor beta chains from the same sample are listed, as sequenced in a study of cytomegalovirus exposure and HLA in healthy donors (dated by TCRdb to the late 2010s). Receptor amplification or capture employed the immunoSEQ multiplex PCR assay. The clones in this table, taken by TCRdb from immuneACCESS, are in-frame only. Not every clone is retained; where verified, under half of the shortfall comes from an unresolved V gene, and the cause of the rest is unknown. This sample holds 150,000 to 200,000 clones; 85% were observed only once. The ten largest make up around 2.4% of the sample. The material sequenced was PBMCs. The origin of the receptors is a man aged 30 to 39 in good health and CMV-seropositive.

The chain links TRBV27 to TRBJ2-5; 8 nucleotides align to TRBD1. Germline loops: CDR1 MNHEY, CDR2 SMNVEV (reference sequence). The CDR3 spans 14 residues. Trimming at V came to 4 bases and at J to 7 bases, leaving 8 bases not matched to a gene. The CDR3 coding sequence is TGTGCCAGCAGTTCTCCAGGACAGGGAGGGACCCAGTACTTC. Translation gives CASSSPGQGGTQYF.

The chain links TRBV10-3 to TRBJ2-1; TRBD1 aligns across 12 bases. With V trimmed by 6 bases and J by 4 bases, 1 base remained unmatched. The length of the CDR3 is 14 residues. CDR1 ENHRY and CDR2 SYGVKD come from the germline V gene. The CDR3: CAIRGQGAYNEQFF. The CDR3 DNA is TGTGCCATCAGGGGACAGGGGGCTTACAATGAGCAGTTCTTC.

This chain connects TRBV30 to TRBJ2-1; maybe TRBD2 (5 bases). Looked up from germline, CDR1 is GTSNPN and CDR2 is SVGIG (reference sequence). The V gene lost 4 bases and the J gene lost 3 bases, with 7 bases spanning the gap. The CDR3 has 12 amino acids. DNA of the CDR3: TGTGCCTGGACTAGCTACTACAATGAGCAGTTCTTC. It specifies CAWTSYYNEQFF.

The chain links TRBV15 to TRBJ2-4, with 8 bases that match TRBD2. The trim removed 1 base at V and 9 bases at J, leaving 11 bases unmatched. Per germline, CDR1 LNHNV and CDR2 YYDKDF (reference sequence). This CDR3 spans 16 amino acids. The CDR3 region is CATSRGETGGRSIQYF. The CDR3, as DNA: TGTGCCACCAGCAGAGGGGAAACGGGGGGGCGTTCCATTCAGTACTTC.

The chain joins TRBV6-4 to TRBJ2-1, with TRBD1 as a possible D gene (8 bases). This CDR3 is 15 amino acids long. Germline CDR1 reads MRHNA; CDR2 reads SNTAGT. V gave up 6 bases and J gave up 7 bases, with 19 bases separating them. The CDR3 spells CASRYLQGGLNEQFF. CDR3 nucleotide sequence: TGTGCCAGCAGGTATCTACAGGGGGGGTTGAATGAGCAGTTCTTC.

This clone was seen more than once but under ten times. The chain employs TRBV15 and TRBJ2-5; D call uncertain. Trimming shortened V by 1 base and J by 7 bases, and 10 bases separated the two germline ends. The germline CDR1 and CDR2 sequences are LNHNV and YYDKDF (reference sequence). The CDR3 is made up of 13 amino acids. The CDR3 loop is CATSRVGLLTQYF. Here the CDR3 DNA reads TGTGCCACCAGCAGAGTGGGCCTTCTGACCCAGTACTTC.

This clone was seen only once. This rearrangement joins TRBV4-1 to TRBJ2-7, with 7 bases that match TRBD2. The CDR3 extends over 15 amino acids. Germline CDR1 and CDR2: MGHRA and YSYEKL. Trimming removed 1 base from V and 2 bases from J; junction bases left unmatched: 5. The chain's CDR3 is CASSQGVGGTYEQYF. DNA for the CDR3: TGCGCCAGCAGCCAAGGCGTCGGGGGGACCTACGAGCAGTACTTC.

The V call is TRBV5-8, the J call TRBJ1-2; tentatively, D is TRBD1 (5 bases). This CDR3 contains 13 residues. CDR1 and CDR2 from the germline V gene are SGHTS and YDEGEE. With 6 bases removed from V and 6 bases from J, the gap between germline ends came to 15 bases. This CDR3 is CASTPDTNHGYTF. In DNA form, the CDR3 reads TGTGCCAGCACCCCGGACACGAACCATGGCTACACCTTC.

The chain combines TRBV7-3 with TRBJ2-1, with D unresolved. V gave up 5 bases and J gave up 5 bases, with 10 bases separating them. The CDR3 runs 13 residues. Germline V lookup: CDR1 SGHTA, CDR2 FQGTGA. CDR3 protein: CASSLLQDNEQFF. The DNA of the CDR3 is TGTGCCAGCAGCCTTCTCCAGGACAATGAGCAGTTCTTC. Full variable domain (outside the CDR3, taken from reference TRBV7-3 and TRBJ2-1): GAGVSQTPSNKVTEKGKYVELRCDPISGHTALYWYRQSLGQGPEFLIYFQGTGAADDSGLPNDRFFAVRPEGSVSTLKIQRTERGDSAVYLCASSLLQDNEQFFGPGTRLTVL.

The V and J genes are TRBV27 and TRBJ1-6, with TRBD1 matching over 8 bases. Germline values: CDR1 MNHEY, CDR2 SMNVEV (reference sequence). CDR3 length: 16 residues. The ends lost 3 bases at V and 11 bases at J; junction bases unmatched: 12. As DNA, the CDR3 is TGTGCCAGCAGTTTTTCCAGGGGGCCCTCCCTGACACCCCTCCACTTT. Protein sequence: CASSFSRGPSLTPLHF.

This clone was recorded only once. The chain recombines TRBV6-5 with TRBJ1-6; D might be TRBD1 (6 bases). V was trimmed by 2 bases and J by 5 bases, leaving 10 bases between them. Germline CDR1 MNHEY, CDR2 SVGAGI. This CDR3 region has 15 residues. The CDR3 region has the DNA TGTGCCAGCAGTTACGGTGGACAGCATAATTCACCCCTCCACTTT. Translated: CASSYGGQHNSPLHF.

The rearrangement uses TRBV18 and TRBJ2-2, with TRBD1 matching over 8 bases. This CDR3 contains 19 residues. V lost 0 bases, J lost 0 bases, and 9 bases stayed unmatched. Germline V gene data show CDR1 as KGHSH and CDR2 as LQKENI. CDR3 region: CASSPPTGERVANTGELFF. As DNA, the CDR3 is TGTGCCAGCTCACCACCGACAGGGGAAAGGGTCGCGAACACCGGGGAGCTGTTTTTT.

There are a few counts of this clone. The rearrangement links TRBV2 to TRBJ2-3; TRBD2 matches at 11 bases. Germline trimming cut 2 bases from V and 4 bases from J; bases unmatched to any gene: 8. This CDR3 has 17 amino acids. Germline V gives CDR1 SNHLY, CDR2 FYNNEI. The CDR3 loop is CASSETRLAGTSDTQYF. Written as DNA, the CDR3 is TGTGCCAGCAGTGAAACACGACTAGCGGGGACGTCAGATACGCAGTATTTT.

The rearrangement uses TRBV19 and TRBJ2-2, with TRBD2 matching over 7 bases. The CDR3 has 16 amino acids. V was pared by 1 base and J by 2 bases, with 4 bases of the junction left unmatched. Germline CDR1 LNHDA, CDR2 SQIVND (reference sequence). CDR3 sequence reads: CASSIGLAVNTGELFF. CDR3 nucleotide sequence: TGTGCCAGTAGTATAGGCCTAGCGGTAAACACCGGGGAGCTGTTTTTT. The variable domain in full, with the rest retrieved from reference TRBV19 and TRBJ2-2, is DGGITQSPKYLFRKEGQNVTLSCEQNLNHDAMYWYRQDPGQGLRLIYYSQIVNDFQKGDIAEGYSVSREKKESFPLTVTSAQKNPTAFYLCASSIGLAVNTGELFFGEGSRLTVL.

Only one count was recorded for this clone. The J gene is TRBJ2-3, the V gene TRBV5-6; 13 bases line up with TRBD2. Germline V CDR1 and CDR2: SGHDT, YYEEEE. After removal of 0 bases from V and 6 bases from J, the junction contained 7 bases not matched to a gene. This CDR3 comprises 17 residues. The DNA for the CDR3 is TGTGCCAGCAGCTTGGCCACTAGCGGGGGGGCAGGGGATACGCAGTATTTT. It codes for CASSLATSGGAGDTQYF.

The rearrangement joins TRBV9 to TRBJ2-5, with 14 bases identical to TRBD2. V was clipped by 4 bases and J by 5 bases; unmatched bases: 7. The CDR3 contains 16 residues. From germline, CDR1 is SGDLS and CDR2 YYNGEE. The CDR3 reads CASSWTSGGPWETQYF. The CDR3 DNA is TGTGCCAGCAGCTGGACTAGCGGGGGGCCATGGGAGACCCAGTACTTC.

The J gene is TRBJ2-5, the V gene TRBV5-8; 7 positions agree with TRBD2. J lost 2 bases, V lost 5 bases, and 9 bases had no gene match. In germline, CDR1 is SGHTS, CDR2 YDEGEE. The CDR3 loop spans 15 amino acids. CDR3 loop: CASRAGRGLQETQYF. The CDR3 DNA reads as TGTGCCAGCAGGGCGGGGCGGGGACTACAAGAGACCCAGTACTTC.

The CDR3 sequence is CASSPDSRANYGYTF. The CDR3 DNA sequence: TGTGCCAGCAGCCCGGACAGTCGAGCTAACTATGGCTACACCTTC. The rearrangement uses TRBV7-6 and TRBJ1-2, with a tentative D call TRBD1 (6 bases). The V gene's germline CDR1 is SGHVS and CDR2 FNYEAQ. V lost 5 bases to trimming and J lost 0 bases, with 13 bases between them. CDR3 length equals 15 residues.

This clone came up once. Compared with germline, one end of the junction differs, possibly owing to a read error. This chain uses TRBV7-7 with TRBJ2-2; 7 bases are a match to TRBD2. CDR1 is SSHAT and CDR2 is FNYEAQ in the germline V gene (reference sequence). The CDR3 runs to 18 residues. DNA of the CDR3: TGTGCTAGCAGCTTAGAGCCGAGCGGGGACGCGAACACCGGGGAGCTGTTTTTT. The encoded protein is CASSLEPSGDANTGELFF.

This rearrangement joins TRBV11-2 to TRBJ2-2; 13 nucleotides line up with TRBD2. Trimming cost V 7 bases and J 0 bases; bases outside gene matches: 5. This CDR3 spans 17 amino acids. The germline V gene encodes CDR1 SGHAT and CDR2 FQNNGV. In nucleotides, the CDR3 is TGTGCCAGCATAGGGACTAGCGGGGTTTCGAACACCGGGGAGCTGTTTTTT. Protein: CASIGTSGVSNTGELFF.